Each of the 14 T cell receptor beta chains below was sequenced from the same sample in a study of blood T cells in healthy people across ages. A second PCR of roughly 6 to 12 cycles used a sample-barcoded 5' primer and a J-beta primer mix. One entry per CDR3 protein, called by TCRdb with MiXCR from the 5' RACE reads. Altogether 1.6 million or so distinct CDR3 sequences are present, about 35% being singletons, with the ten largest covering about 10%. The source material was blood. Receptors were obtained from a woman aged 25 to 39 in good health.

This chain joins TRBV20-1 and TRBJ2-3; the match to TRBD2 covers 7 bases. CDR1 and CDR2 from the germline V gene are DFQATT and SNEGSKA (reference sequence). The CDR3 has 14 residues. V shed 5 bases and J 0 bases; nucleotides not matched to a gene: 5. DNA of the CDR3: TGCAGTGCTGGGTGGGAGGGGAGCACAGATACGCAGTATTTT. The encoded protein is CSAGWEGSTDTQYF.

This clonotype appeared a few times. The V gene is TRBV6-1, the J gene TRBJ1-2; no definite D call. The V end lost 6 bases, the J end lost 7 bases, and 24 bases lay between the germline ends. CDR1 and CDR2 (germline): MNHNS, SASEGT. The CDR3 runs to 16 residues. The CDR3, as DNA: TGTGCCAGCAGAGAACCTTACCGTGAGGGCAGCGGTGGCTACACCTTC. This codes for CASREPYREGSGGYTF.

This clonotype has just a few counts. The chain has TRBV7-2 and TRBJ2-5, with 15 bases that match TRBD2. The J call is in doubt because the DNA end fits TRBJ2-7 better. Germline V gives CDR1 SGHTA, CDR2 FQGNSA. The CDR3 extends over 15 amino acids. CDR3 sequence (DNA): TGTGCCAGCAGCTTACCGGGACTAGCGGGAGGCGAGCAGTACTTC. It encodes CASSLPGLAGGEQYF.

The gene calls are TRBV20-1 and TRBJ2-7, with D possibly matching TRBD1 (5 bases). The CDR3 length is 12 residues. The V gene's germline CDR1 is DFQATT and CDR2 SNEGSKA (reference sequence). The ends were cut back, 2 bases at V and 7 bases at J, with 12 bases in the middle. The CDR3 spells CSARKGAREQYF. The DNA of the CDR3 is TGCAGTGCTAGAAAAGGGGCGCGGGAGCAGTACTTC.

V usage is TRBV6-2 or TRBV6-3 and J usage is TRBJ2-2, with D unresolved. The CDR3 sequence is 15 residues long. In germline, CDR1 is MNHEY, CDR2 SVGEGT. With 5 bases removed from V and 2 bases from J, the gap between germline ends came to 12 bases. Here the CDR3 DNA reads TGTGCCAGCAGTACGACTCTCGTCAACACCGGGGAGCTGTTTTTT. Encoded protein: CASSTTLVNTGELFF.

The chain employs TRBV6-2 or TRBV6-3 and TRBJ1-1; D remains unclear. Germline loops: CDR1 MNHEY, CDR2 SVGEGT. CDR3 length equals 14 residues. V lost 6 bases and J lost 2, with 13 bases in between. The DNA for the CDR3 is TGTGCCAGCAGGTACGTTGGGTTAAACACTGAAGCTTTCTTT. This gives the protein CASRYVGLNTEAFF.

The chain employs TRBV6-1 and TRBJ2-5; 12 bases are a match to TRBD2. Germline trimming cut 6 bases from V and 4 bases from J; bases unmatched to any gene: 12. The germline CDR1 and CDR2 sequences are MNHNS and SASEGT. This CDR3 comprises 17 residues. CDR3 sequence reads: CASSGRLAGGPGETQYF. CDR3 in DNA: TGTGCCAGCAGCGGTAGGCTAGCGGGGGGGCCGGGAGAGACCCAGTACTTC.

The CDR3 DNA reads as TGTGCCAGCAGTTACTCGACGGGTCTTGGAGAGGCTTGGGTAGCTTTCTTT. Protein product: CASSYSTGLGEAWVAFF. The rearrangement links TRBV6-2 or TRBV6-3 to TRBJ1-1; no clear D gene. The CDR3 is 17 residues long. V lost 0 bases, J lost 10 bases, and 24 bases lay in between. The germline CDR1 and CDR2 sequences are MNHEY and SVGEGT.

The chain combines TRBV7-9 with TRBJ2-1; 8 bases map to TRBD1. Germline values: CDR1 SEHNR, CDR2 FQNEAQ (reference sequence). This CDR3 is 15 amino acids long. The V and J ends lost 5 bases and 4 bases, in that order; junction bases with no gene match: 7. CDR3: CASSHRTGQYNEQFF. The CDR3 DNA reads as TGTGCCAGCAGCCATCGGACAGGGCAATACAATGAGCAGTTCTTC.

This chain's CDR3 is CASSQGGDPWAYNEQFF. In DNA form, the CDR3 reads TGCGCCAGCAGCCAAGGAGGGGATCCCTGGGCCTACAATGAGCAGTTCTTC. The gene calls are TRBV4-1 and TRBJ2-1; TRBD1 or TRBD2 may be the D gene (5 bases each). The CDR3 is 17 amino acids. Germline V CDR1 and CDR2: MGHRA, YSYEKL. Trimming removed 1 base at V and 2 bases at J, with 15 bases between.

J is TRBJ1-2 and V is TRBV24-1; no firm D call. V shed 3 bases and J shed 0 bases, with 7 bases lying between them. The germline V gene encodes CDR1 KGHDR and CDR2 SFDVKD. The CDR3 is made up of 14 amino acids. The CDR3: CATSDVGSNYGYTF. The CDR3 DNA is TGTGCCACCAGTGATGTCGGATCTAACTATGGCTACACCTTC.

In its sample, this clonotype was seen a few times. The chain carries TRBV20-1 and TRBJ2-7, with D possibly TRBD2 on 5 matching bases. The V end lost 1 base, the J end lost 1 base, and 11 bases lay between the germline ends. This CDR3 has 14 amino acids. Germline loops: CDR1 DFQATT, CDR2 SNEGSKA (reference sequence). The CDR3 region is CSARVIGSSYEQYF. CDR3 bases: TGCAGTGCTAGAGTAATAGGGAGTTCCTACGAGCAGTACTTC.

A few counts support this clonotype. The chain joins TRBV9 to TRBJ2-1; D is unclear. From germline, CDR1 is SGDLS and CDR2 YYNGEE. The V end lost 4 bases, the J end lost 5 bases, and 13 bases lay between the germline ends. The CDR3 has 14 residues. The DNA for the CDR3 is TGTGCCAGCAGCCCAACGATGGGAAACAATGAGCAGTTCTTC. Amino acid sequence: CASSPTMGNNEQFF.

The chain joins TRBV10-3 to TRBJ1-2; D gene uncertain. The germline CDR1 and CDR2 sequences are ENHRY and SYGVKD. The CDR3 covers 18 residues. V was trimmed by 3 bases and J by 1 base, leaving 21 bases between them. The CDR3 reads CAISDPNTVMDSNYGYTF. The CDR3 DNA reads TGTGCCATCAGTGACCCTAACACAGTAATGGATAGTAACTATGGCTACACCTTC.